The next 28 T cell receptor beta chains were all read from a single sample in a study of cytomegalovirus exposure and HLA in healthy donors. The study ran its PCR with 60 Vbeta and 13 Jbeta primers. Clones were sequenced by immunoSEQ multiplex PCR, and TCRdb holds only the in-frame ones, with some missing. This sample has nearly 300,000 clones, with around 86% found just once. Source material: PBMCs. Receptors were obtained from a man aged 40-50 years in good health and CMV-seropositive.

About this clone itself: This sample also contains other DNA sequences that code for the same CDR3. The DNA of the CDR3 is TGTGCCAGTAGTATGGGCAGCTACAATGAGCAGTTCTTC. Translated: CASSMGSYNEQFF. This chain uses TRBV19 with TRBJ2-1, with D hard to call. The CDR3 covers 13 residues. Germline CDR1 is LNHDA and CDR2 is SQIVND (reference sequence). V dropped 3 bases and J dropped 3 bases, with 6 bases sitting between them.

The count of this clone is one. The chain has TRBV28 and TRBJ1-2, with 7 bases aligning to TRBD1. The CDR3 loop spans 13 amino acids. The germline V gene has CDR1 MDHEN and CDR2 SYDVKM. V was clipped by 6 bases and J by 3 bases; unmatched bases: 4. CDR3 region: CASRIGTDYGYTF. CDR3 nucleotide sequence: TGTGCCAGCAGGATCGGGACAGACTATGGCTACACCTTC.

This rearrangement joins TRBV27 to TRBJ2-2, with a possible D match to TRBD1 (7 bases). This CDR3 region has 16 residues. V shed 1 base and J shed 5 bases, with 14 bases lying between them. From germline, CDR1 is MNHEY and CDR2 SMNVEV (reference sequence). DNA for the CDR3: TGTGCCAGCAGTTTATGGGGGGACAGCCGAACCGGGGAGCTGTTTTTT. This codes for CASSLWGDSRTGELFF.

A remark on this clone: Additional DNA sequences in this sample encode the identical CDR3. This CDR3 reads CASSSPSYEQYF. The DNA of the CDR3 is TGTGCCAGCAGTTCCCCTAGCTACGAGCAGTACTTC. The chain couples TRBV28 to TRBJ2-7; no definite D call. From germline, CDR1 is MDHEN and CDR2 SYDVKM. Deletions cut 4 bases from V and 3 bases from J, with 7 bases between. This CDR3 region has 12 residues.

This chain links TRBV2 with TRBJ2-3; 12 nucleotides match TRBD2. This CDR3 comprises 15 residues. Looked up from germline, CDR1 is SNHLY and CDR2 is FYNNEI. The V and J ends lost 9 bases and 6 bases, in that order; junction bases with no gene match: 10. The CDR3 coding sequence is TGTGCCAGTGGAGGACTAGCGGGAATAGCGGATACGCAGTATTTT. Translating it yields CASGGLAGIADTQYF.

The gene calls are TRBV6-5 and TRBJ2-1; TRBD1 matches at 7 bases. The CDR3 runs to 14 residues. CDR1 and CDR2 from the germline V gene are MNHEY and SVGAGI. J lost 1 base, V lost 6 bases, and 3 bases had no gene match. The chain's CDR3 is CASRDRTSYNEQFF. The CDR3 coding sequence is TGTGCCAGCAGGGACAGGACTTCCTACAATGAGCAGTTCTTC.

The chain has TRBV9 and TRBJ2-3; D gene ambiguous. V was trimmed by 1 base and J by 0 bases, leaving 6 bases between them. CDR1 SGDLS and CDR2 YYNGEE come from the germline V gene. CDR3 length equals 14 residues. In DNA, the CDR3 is TGTGCCAGCAGCGTACTCCCTAGCACAGATACGCAGTATTTT. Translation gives CASSVLPSTDTQYF.

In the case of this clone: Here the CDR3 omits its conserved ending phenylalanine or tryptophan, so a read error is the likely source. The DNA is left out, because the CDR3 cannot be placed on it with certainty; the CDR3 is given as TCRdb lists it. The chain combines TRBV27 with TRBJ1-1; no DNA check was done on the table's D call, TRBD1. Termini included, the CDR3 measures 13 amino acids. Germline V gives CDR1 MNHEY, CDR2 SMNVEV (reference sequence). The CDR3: CASSLLAGGDRAL.

CDR3 amino acids: CASSVSGKGTEAFF. CDR3 sequence (DNA): TGTGCCAGCAGCGTTTCCGGGAAGGGCACTGAAGCTTTCTTT. This rearrangement joins TRBV9 to TRBJ1-1; the D is unclear. V lost 2 bases, J lost 4 bases, and 12 bases lay in between. The CDR3 sequence is 14 residues long. The germline V gene has CDR1 SGDLS and CDR2 YYNGEE.

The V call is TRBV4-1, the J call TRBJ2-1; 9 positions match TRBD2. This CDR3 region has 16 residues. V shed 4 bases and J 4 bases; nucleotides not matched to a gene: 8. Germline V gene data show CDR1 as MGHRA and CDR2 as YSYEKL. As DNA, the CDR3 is TGCGCCAGCAGCCGCCGACTAGCGGAGCTGTACAATGAGCAGTTCTTC. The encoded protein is CASSRRLAELYNEQFF.

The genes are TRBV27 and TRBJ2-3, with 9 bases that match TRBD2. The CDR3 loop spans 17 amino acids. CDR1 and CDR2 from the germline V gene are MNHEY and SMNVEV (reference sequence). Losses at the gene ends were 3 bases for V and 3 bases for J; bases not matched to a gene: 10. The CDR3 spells CASSFWREGGRTDTQYF. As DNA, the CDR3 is TGTGCCAGCAGTTTTTGGCGGGAGGGAGGCAGGACAGATACGCAGTATTTT.

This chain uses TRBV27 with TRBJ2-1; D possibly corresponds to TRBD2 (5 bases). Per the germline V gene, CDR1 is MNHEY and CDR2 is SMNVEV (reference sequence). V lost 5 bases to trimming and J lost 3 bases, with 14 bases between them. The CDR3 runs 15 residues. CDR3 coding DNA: TGTGCCAGCAGTCCCTACGGGGAAAGCTACAATGAGCAGTTCTTC. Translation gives CASSPYGESYNEQFF.

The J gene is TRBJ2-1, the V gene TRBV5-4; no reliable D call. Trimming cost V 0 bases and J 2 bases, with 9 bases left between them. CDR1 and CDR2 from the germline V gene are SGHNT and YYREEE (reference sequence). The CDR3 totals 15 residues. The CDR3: CASSLAGMAYNEQFF. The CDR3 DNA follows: TGTGCCAGCAGCTTGGCAGGTATGGCCTACAATGAGCAGTTCTTC.

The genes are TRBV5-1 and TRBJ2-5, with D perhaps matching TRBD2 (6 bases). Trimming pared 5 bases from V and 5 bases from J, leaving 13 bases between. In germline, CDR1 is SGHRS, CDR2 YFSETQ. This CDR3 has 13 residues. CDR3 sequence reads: CASSFSGTETQYF. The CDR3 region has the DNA TGCGCCAGCAGTTTTAGCGGAACTGAGACCCAGTACTTC. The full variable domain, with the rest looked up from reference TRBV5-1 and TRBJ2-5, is KAGVTQTPRYLIKTRGQQVTLSCSPISGHRSVSWYQQTPGQGLQFLFEYFSETQRNKGNFPGRFSGRQFSNSRSEMNVSTLELGDSALYLCASSFSGTETQYFGPGTRLLVL.

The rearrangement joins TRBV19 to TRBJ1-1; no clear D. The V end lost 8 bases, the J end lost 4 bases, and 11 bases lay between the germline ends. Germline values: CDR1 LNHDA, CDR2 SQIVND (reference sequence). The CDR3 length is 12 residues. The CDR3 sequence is CASSGWGTEAFF. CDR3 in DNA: TGTGCCAGTTCGGGGTGGGGCACTGAAGCTTTCTTT. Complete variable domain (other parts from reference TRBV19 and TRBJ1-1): DGGITQSPKYLFRKEGQNVTLSCEQNLNHDAMYWYRQDPGQGLRLIYYSQIVNDFQKGDIAEGYSVSREKKESFPLTVTSAQKNPTAFYLCASSGWGTEAFFGQGTRLTVV.

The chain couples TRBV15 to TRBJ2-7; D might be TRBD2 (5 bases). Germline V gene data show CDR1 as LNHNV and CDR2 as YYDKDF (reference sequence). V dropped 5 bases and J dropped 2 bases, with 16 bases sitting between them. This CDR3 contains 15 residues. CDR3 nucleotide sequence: TGTGCCACCAGCTCAAAACGACGGGGTCCCTACGAGCAGTACTTC. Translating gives CATSSKRRGPYEQYF.

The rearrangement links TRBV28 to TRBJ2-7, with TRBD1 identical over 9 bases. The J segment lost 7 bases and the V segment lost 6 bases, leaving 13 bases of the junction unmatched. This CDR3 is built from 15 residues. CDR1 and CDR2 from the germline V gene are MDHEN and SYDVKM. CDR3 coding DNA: TGTGCCAGCAGATCTGGAGGGGACAGGGTGTTAGAGCAGTACTTC. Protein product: CASRSGGDRVLEQYF. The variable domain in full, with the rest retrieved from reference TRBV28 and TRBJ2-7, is DVKVTQSSRYLVKRTGEKVFLECVQDMDHENMFWYRQDPGLGLRLIYFSYDVKMKEKGDIPEGYSVSREKKERFSLILESASTNQTSMYLCASRSGGDRVLEQYFGPGTRLTVT.

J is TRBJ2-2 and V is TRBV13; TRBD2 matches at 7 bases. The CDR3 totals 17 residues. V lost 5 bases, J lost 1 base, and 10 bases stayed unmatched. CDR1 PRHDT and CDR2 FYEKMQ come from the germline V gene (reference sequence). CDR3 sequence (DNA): TGTGCCAGCAGCCATGGCCAGACTAGCAGGAACACCGGGGAGCTGTTTTTT. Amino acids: CASSHGQTSRNTGELFF. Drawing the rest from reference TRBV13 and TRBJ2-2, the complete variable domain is AAGVIQSPRHLIKEKRETATLKCYPIPRHDTVYWYQQGPGQDPQFLISFYEKMQSDKGSIPDRFSAQQFSDYHSELNMSSLELGDSALYFCASSHGQTSRNTGELFFGEGSRLTVL.

The CDR3 protein is CASSHLWRESTDTQYF. CDR3 nucleotides: TGTGCCAGCAGCCACCTTTGGCGGGAGTCAACAGATACGCAGTATTTT. The V call is TRBV7-2, the J call TRBJ2-3; TRBD2 aligns across 7 bases. The CDR3 contains 16 residues. V gave up 5 bases and J gave up 3 bases; unmatched junction bases: 11. Germline values: CDR1 SGHTA, CDR2 FQGNSA. The whole variable domain, filled in from reference TRBV7-2 and TRBJ2-3, reads GAGVSQSPSNKVTEKGKDVELRCDPISGHTALYWYRQSLGQGLEFLIYFQGNSAPDKSGLPSDRFSAERTGGSVSTLTIQRTQQEDSAVYLCASSHLWRESTDTQYFGPGTRLTVL.

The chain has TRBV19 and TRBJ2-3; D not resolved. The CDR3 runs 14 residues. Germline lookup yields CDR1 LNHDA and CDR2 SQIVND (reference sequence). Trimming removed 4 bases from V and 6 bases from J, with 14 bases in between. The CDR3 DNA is TGTGCCAGTAGTAAAAACCCGACTCCGGATACGCAGTATTTT. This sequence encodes CASSKNPTPDTQYF.

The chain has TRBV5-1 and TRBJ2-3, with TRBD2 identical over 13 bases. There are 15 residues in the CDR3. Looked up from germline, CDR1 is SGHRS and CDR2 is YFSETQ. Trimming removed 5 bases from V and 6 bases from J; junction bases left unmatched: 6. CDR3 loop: CASRTTSGGEDTQYF. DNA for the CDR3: TGCGCCAGCAGGACTACTAGCGGGGGGGAGGATACGCAGTATTTT.

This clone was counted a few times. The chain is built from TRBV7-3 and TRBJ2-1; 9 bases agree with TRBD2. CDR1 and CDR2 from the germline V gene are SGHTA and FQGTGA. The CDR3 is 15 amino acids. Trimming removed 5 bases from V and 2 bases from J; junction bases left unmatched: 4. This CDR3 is CASSPIAGAYNEQFF. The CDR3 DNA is TGTGCCAGCAGCCCTATAGCGGGAGCCTACAATGAGCAGTTCTTC.

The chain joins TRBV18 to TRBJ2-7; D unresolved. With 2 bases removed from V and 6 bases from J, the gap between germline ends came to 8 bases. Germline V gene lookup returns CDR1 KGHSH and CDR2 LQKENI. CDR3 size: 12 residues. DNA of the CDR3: TGTGCCAGCTCACCAAAGACTGCCGAGCAGTACTTC. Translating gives CASSPKTAEQYF.

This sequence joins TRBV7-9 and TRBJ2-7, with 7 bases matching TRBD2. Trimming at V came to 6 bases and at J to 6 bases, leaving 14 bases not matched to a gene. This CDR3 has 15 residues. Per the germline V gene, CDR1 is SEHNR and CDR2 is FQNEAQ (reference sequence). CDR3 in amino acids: CASSHGTTLLSEQYF. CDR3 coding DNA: TGTGCCAGCAGTCACGGGACTACTCTTCTAAGCGAGCAGTACTTC.

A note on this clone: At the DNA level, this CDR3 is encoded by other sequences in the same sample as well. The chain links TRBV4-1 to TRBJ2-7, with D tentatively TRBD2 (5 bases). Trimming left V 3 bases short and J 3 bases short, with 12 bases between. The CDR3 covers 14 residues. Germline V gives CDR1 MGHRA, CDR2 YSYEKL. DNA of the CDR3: TGCGCCAGCAGCCAGGGTCGGGGTTACTACGAGCAGTACTTC. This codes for CASSQGRGYYEQYF.

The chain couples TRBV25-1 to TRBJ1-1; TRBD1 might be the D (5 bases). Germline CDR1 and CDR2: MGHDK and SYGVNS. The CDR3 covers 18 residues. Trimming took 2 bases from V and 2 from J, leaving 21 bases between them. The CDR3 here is CASSETSGGSPLNTEAFF. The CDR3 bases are TGTGCCAGCAGTGAAACAAGCGGGGGGTCGCCCCTAAACACTGAAGCTTTCTTT.

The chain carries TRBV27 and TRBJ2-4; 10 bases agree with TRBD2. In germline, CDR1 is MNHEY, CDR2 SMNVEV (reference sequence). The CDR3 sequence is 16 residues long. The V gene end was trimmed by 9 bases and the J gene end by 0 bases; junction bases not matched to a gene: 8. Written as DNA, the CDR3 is TGTGCCAGGGGACTAGCGCTTCCTATAGCCAAAAACATTCAGTACTTC. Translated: CARGLALPIAKNIQYF.

In nucleotides, the CDR3 is TGTGCCAGCAGACCGGCAGGCAGCATGAACACTGAAGCTTTCTTT. It is translated as CASRPAGSMNTEAFF. The chain is built from TRBV27 and TRBJ1-1; D not certain. Trimming pared 6 bases from V and 0 bases from J, leaving 14 bases between. Germline V CDR1 and CDR2: MNHEY, SMNVEV (reference sequence). This CDR3 comprises 15 residues.